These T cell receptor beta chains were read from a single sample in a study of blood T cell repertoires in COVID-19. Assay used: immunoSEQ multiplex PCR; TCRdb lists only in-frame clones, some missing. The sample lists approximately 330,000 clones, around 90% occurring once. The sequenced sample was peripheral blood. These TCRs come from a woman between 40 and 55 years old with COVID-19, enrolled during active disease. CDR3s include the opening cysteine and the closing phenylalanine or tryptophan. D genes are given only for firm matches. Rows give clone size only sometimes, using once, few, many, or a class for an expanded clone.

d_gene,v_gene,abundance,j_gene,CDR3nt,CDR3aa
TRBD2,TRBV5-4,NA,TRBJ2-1,TGTGCCAGCAGCCAGGGGACTAGCGGGGGCCTCAAGAATGAGCAGTTCTTC,CASSQGTSGGLKNEQFF
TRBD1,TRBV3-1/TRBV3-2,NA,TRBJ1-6,TGTGCCAGCAGCCAAGCAGGGGGAATATATAATTCACCCCTCCACTTT,CASSQAGGIYNSPLHF
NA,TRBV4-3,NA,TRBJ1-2,TGCGCCAGCAGCCAAGTCGGGAATATTAACTATGGCTACACCTTC,CASSQVGNINYGYTF
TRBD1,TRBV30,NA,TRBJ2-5,TGTGCCTGGAGTTGGGACAGGATATCGGAGACCCAGTACTTC,CAWSWDRISETQYF
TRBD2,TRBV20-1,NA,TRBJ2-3,TGCAGTGCTAGTAAACTAGCGGCTAGCACAGATACGCAGTATTTT,CSASKLAASTDTQYF
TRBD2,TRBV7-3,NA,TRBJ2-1,TGTGCCAGCAGCCGTTTTACTAGCGGATCGACCTACAATGAGCAGTTCTTC,CASSRFTSGSTYNEQFF
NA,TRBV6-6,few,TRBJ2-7,TGTGCCAGCAGGGAGGGATTCGGGGACGAGCAGTACTTC,CASREGFGDEQYF
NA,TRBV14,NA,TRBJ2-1,TGTGCCAGCAGCCAAGAAATATTCAATGAGCAGTTCTTC,CASSQEIFNEQFF
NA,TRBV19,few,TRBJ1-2,TGTGCCAGTAACCCTCTCCGGACAGATAACTATGGCTACACCTTC,CASNPLRTDNYGYTF
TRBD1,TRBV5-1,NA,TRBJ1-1,TGCGCCAGCAGCTCAGGACTGGGACAGATGAACACTGAAGCTTTCTTT,CASSSGLGQMNTEAFF
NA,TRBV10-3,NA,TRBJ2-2,TGTGCCATCAGTGAGTCAGAACGAGGTCGTGACACCGGGGAGCTGTTTTTT,CAISESERGRDTGELFF
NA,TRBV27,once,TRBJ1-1,TGTGCCAGCAGAACCCCGGGAGGTCGGGTCACTGAAGCTTTCTTT,CASRTPGGRVTEAFF
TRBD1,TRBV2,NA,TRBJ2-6,TGTGCCAGCAGTGAGGTCAGGGGGTCTGGGGCCAACGTCCTGACTTTC,CASSEVRGSGANVLTF
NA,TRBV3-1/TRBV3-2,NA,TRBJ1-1,TGTGCCAGCAGCTCTGGGTCCCGGGGGAACACTGAAGCTTTCTTT,CASSSGSRGNTEAFF
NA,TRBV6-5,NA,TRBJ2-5,TGTGCCAGCAGTTACTCCACTAGTTCGGAGACCCAGTACTTC,CASSYSTSSETQYF
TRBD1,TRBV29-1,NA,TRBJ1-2,TGCAGCGTGATGACCGGGACAGGGCGCTGCACCTTC,CSVMTGTGRCTF
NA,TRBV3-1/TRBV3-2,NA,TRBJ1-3,TGTGCCAGCAGCCAAGGGGCAGCCTTCTCTGGAAACACCATATATTTT,CASSQGAAFSGNTIYF
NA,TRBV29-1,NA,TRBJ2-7,TGCAGCGCCGGGGGACAGACCTCCTACGAGCAGTACTTC,CSAGGQTSYEQYF
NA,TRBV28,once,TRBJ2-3,TGTGCCAGCAGCCGAGACAAGAGCACAGATACGCAGTATTTT,CASSRDKSTDTQYF
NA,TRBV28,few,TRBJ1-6,TGTGCCAGCAGGGCAAGAGTACGGAGTTCACCCCTCCACTTT,CASRARVRSSPLHF
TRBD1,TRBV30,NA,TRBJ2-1,TGTGCCTGGAGTGTCGGGGACAGGGGGGACAATGAGCAGTTCTTC,CAWSVGDRGDNEQFF
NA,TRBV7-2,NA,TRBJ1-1,TGTGCCAGCATCCTCGACAAAGGGAAGCCGACGAGGGCTGAAGCTTTCTTT,CASILDKGKPTRAEAFF
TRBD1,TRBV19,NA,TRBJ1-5,TGTGCCAGTAGTATCCTGGACAGGCATAATCAGCCCCAGCATTTT,CASSILDRHNQPQHF
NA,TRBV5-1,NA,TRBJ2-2,TGCGCCAGCAGCTCCCAGGGCACTTACACCGGGGAGCTGTTTTTT,CASSSQGTYTGELFF
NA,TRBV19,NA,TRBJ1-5,TGTGCCAGTAGTATCAGGGTAGTAACTTCAATTAGCAATCAGCCCCAGCATTTT,CASSIRVVTSISNQPQHF
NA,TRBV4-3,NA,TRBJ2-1,TGCGCCAGCAGCCAAGATTCCAGGGGCGATGAGCAGTTCTTC,CASSQDSRGDEQFF
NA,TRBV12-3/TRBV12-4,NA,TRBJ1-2,TGTGCCAGCAGTCAAAACTATGGCTACACCTTC,CASSQNYGYTF
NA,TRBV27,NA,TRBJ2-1,TGTGCCAGCAGTTTATCGGGCGTCACGGGGTACAATGAGCAGTTCTTC,CASSLSGVTGYNEQFF
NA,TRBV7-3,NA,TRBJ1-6,TGTGCCAGCAGCTTTCAGGGAAATAATTCACCCCTCCACTTT,CASSFQGNNSPLHF
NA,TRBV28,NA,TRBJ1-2,TGTGCCAGCAGTTCCCCGGGGACTAACTATGGCTACACCTTC,CASSSPGTNYGYTF
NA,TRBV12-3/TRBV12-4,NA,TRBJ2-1,TGTGCCACCAAAACAGGGTTTAATGAGCAGTTCTTC,CATKTGFNEQFF
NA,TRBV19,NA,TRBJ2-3,TGTGCCAGTAGTACACCCCTCGGCGGTAGCACAGATACGCAGTATTTT,CASSTPLGGSTDTQYF
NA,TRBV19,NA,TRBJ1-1,TGTGCCAGTAGTATCACAGGGAGGAACACTGAAGCTTTCTTT,CASSITGRNTEAFF
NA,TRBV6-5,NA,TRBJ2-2,TGTGCCAGCAGCGCGGGGTGGGGTTGGGGGGAGCTGTTTTTT,CASSAGWGWGELFF
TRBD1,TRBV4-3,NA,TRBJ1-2,TGCGCCAGCAGCCAAGAACCGACAGGGATCTATGGCTACACCTTC,CASSQEPTGIYGYTF
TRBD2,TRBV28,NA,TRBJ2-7,TGTGCCAGCAGTACGACCTGGACTAGCCAGGGGCTCCCCTACGAGCAGTACTTC,CASSTTWTSQGLPYEQYF
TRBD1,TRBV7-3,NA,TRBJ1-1,TGTGCCAGCAGCTTATTGGGCAGGGGGCAAACTGAAGCTTTCTTT,CASSLLGRGQTEAFF
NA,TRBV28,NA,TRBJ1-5,TGTGCCAGCAGCCTACTCCCGGCGGGTCAGCCCCAGCATTTT,CASSLLPAGQPQHF
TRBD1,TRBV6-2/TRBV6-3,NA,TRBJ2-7,TGTGCCAGCAGGCCTCCGGGACAGGGCTTCCACGAGCAGTACTTC,CASRPPGQGFHEQYF
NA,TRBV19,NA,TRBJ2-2,TGTGCCAGCAGAGGTCCAGCAACCACCGGGGAGCTGTTTTTT,CASRGPATTGELFF
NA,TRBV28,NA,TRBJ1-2,TGTGCCAGCAGTTTCGTGATAGCTAACTATGGCTACACCTTC,CASSFVIANYGYTF
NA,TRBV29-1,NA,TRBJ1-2,TGCAGCGTTGTGCAGGTCGTGCAAGATGGCTACACCTTC,CSVVQVVQDGYTF
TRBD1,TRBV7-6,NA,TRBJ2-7,TGTGCCAGCAGCCCGCGGACAGGGGGTAACTACGAGCAGTACTTC,CASSPRTGGNYEQYF
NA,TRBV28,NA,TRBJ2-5,TGTGCCAGCAGCCGGACAGTCCAAGAGACCCAGTACTTC,CASSRTVQETQYF
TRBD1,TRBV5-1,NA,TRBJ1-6,TGCGCCAGCAGCCCTTGGATTGGGGGGACAGGCCAAAAGATATATAATTCACCCCTCCACTTT,CASSPWIGGTGQKIYNSPLHF
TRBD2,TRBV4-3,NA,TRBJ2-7,TGCGCCAGCAGCCTCCAGACTAGCGGGCTTTACGAGCAGTACTTC,CASSLQTSGLYEQYF
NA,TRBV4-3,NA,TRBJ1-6,TGCGCCAGCAGCCCGACAGGTCGGGGCTCCTATAATTCACCCCTCCACTTT,CASSPTGRGSYNSPLHF
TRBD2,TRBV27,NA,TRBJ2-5,TGTGCCAGCAGTGAGGTGGGGGGGGGCCAAGAGACCCAGTACTTC,CASSEVGGGQETQYF
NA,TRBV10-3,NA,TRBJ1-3,TGTGCCACCAGGCCAGGGTTGAACTCTGGAAACACCATATATTTT,CATRPGLNSGNTIYF
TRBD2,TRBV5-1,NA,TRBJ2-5,TGCGCCAGCAGCCCCGGGGGTAGCGGGGGGGTCGAGGAGACCCAGTACTTC,CASSPGGSGGVEETQYF
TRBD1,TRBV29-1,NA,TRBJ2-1,TGCAGCGTTCGCCCTCGGGGGGACAGGGTTTACAATGAGCAGTTCTTC,CSVRPRGDRVYNEQFF
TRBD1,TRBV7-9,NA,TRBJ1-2,TGTGCCAGCAGCCCCGACAGGGACTATGGCTACACCTTC,CASSPDRDYGYTF
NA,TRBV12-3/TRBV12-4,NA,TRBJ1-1,TGTGCCAGCAGTTTCCAGGGGCACACTGAAGCTTTCTTT,CASSFQGHTEAFF
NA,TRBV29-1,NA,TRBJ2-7,TGCAGCGTTGGAGGGGGAAGCTCCTACGAGCAGTACTTC,CSVGGGSSYEQYF
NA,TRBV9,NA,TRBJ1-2,TGTGCCAGCAGCGTAAGGGTGGTACTAGCGAGCGGCTACACCTTC,CASSVRVVLASGYTF
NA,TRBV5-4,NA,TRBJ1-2,TGTGCCAGCAGCTCCTCGACAGGCGCACCTATCGGCTACACCTTC,CASSSSTGAPIGYTF
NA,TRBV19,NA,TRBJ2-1,TGTGCCAGTAGTATAGTCGGGGGAACTACTATCAATGAGCAGTTCTTC,CASSIVGGTTINEQFF
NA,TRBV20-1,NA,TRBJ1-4,TGCAGTGCTAGTGGGACGGGATCCCAGACCTTTTATGAAAAACTGTTTTTT,CSASGTGSQTFYEKLFF
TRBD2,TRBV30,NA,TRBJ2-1,TGTGCCTGGAGTGTTGGTAGCGGGGGAAGAAAATACAATGAGCAGTTCTTC,CAWSVGSGGRKYNEQFF
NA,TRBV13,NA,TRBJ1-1,TGTGCCAGCAGCTTAAGCGCCAGAAACACTGAAGCTTTCTTT,CASSLSARNTEAFF